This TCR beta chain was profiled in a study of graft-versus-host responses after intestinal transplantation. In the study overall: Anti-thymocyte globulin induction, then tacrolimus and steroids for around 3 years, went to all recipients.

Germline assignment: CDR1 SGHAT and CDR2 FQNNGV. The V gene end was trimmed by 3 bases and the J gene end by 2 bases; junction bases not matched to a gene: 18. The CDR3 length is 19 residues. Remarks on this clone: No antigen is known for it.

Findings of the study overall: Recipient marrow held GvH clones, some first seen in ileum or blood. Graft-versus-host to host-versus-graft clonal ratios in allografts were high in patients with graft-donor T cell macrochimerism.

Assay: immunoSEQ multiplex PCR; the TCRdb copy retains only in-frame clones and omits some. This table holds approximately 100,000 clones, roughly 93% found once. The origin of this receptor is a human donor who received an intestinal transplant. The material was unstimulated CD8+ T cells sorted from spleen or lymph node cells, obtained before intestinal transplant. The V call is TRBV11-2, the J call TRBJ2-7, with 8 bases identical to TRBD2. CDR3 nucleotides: TGTGCCAGCAGCTTCGCTATTGGAAAGGAGGGCGGGGGGACCTACGAGCAGTACTTC. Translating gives CASSFAIGKEGGGTYEQYF. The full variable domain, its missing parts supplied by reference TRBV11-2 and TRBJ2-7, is EAGVAQSPRYKIIEKRQSVAFWCNPISGHATLYWYQQILGQGPKLLIQFQNNGVVDDSQLPKDRFSAERLKGVDSTLKIQPAKLEDSAVYLCASSFAIGKEGGGTYEQYFGPGTRLTVT.